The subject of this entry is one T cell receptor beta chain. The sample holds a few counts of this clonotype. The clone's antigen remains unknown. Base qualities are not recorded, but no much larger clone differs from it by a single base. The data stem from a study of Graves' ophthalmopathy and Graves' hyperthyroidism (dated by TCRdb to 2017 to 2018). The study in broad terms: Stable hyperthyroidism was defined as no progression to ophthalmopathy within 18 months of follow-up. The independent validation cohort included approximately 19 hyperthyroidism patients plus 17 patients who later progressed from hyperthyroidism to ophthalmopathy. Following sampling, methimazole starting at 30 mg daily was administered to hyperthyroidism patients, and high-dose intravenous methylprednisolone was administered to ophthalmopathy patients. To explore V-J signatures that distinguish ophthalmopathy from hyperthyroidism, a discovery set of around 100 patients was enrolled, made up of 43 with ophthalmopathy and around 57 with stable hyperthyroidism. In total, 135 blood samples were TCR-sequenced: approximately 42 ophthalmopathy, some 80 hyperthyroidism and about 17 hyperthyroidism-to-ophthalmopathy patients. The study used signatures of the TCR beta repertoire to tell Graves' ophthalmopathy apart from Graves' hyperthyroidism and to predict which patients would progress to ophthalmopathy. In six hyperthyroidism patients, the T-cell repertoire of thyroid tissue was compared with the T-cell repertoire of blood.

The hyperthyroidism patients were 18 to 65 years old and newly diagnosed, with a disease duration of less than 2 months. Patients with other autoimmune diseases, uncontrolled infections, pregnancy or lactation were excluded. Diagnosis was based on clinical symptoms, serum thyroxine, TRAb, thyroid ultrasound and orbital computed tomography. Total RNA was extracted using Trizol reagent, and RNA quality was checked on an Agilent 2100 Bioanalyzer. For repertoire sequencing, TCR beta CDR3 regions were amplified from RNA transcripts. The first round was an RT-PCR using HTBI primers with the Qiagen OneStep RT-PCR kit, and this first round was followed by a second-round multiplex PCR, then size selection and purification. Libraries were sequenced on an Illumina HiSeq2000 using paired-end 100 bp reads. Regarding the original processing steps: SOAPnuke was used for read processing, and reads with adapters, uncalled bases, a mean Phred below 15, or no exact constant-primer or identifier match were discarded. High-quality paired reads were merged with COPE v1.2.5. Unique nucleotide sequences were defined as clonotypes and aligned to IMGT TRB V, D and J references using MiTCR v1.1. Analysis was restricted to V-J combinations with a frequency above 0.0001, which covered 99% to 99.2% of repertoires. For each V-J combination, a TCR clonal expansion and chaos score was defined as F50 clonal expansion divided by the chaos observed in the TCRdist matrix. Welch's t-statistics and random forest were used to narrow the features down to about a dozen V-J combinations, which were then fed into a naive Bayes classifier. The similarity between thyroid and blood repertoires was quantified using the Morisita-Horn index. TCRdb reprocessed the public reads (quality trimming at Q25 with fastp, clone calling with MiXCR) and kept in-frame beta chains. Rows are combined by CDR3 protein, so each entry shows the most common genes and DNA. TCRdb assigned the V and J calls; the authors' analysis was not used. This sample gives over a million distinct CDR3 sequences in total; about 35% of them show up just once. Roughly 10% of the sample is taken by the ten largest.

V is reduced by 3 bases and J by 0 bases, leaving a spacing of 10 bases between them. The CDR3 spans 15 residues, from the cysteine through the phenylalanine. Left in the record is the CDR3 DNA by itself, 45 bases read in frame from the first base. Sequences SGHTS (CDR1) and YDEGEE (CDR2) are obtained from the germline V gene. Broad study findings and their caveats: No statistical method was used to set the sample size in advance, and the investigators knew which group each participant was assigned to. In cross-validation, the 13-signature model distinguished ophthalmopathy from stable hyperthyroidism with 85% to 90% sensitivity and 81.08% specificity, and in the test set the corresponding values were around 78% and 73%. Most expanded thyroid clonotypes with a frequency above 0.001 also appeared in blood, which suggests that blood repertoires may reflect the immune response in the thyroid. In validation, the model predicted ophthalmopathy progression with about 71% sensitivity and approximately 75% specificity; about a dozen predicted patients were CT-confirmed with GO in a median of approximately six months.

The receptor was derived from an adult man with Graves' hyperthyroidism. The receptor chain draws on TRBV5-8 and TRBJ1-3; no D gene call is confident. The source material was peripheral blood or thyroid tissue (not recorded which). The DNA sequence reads TGTGCCAGCAGCTCCACAGCAATCTCTGGAAACACCATATATTTT. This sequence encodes CASSSTAISGNTIYF.